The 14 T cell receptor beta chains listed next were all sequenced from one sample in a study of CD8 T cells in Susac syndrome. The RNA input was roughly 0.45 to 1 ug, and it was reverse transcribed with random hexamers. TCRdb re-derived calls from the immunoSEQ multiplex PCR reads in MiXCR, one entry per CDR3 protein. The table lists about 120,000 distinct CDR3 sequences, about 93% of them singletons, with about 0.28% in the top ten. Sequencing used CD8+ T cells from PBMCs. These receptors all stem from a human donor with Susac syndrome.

CDR3 in amino acids: CASSAYSYEQYF. In DNA, the CDR3 is TGTGCCAGCAGTGCCTACAGCTACGAGCAGTACTTC. V and J are TRBV25-1 and TRBJ2-7; D gene ambiguous. V lost 4 bases to trimming and J lost 3 bases, with 7 bases between them. The germline V gene has CDR1 MGHDK and CDR2 SYGVNS. CDR3 length equals 12 residues.

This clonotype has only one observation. The CDR3 loop reads CSVGTDGVAFF. For the CDR3, the DNA is TGCAGCGTTGGGACGGACGGGGTCGCTTTCTTT. This rearrangement joins TRBV29-1 to TRBJ1-1; the D is unclear. CDR3 length: 11 amino acids. Germline assignment: CDR1 SQVTM and CDR2 ANQGSEA. V was pared by 4 bases and J by 11 bases, with 14 bases between.

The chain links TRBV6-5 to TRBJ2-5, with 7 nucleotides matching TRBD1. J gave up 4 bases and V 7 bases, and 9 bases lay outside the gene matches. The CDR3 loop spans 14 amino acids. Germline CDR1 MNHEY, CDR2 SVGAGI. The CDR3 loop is CASNPSEGAETQYF. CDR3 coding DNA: TGTGCCAGCAACCCCTCTGAGGGGGCAGAGACCCAGTACTTC.

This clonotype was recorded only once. CDR3 sequence: CASSLVDGTEAFF. CDR3 coding DNA: TGTGCCAGCAGTTTGGTTGATGGAACTGAAGCTTTCTTT. The chain combines TRBV27 with TRBJ1-1, with D hard to call. V lost 3 bases and J 5 bases, leaving 10 bases between the germline ends. Germline lookup yields CDR1 MNHEY and CDR2 SMNVEV (reference sequence). The CDR3 spans 13 residues.

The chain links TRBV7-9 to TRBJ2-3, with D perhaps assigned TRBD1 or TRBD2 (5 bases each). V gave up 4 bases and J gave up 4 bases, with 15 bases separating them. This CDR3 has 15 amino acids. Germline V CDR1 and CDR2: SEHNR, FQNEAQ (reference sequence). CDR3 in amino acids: CASSSLGVRSDTQYF. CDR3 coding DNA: TGTGCCAGCAGCTCTTTGGGGGTACGATCAGATACGCAGTATTTT.

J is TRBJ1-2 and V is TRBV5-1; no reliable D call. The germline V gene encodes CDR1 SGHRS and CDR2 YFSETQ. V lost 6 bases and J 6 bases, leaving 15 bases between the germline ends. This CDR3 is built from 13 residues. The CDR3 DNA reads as TGCGCCAGCACCCCCGGAGGGCCGGATGGCTACACCTTC. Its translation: CASTPGGPDGYTF.

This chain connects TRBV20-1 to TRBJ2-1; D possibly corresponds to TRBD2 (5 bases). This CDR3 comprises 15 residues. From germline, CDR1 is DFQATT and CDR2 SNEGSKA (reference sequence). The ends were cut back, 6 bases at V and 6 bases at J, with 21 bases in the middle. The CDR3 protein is CSAAGLHGPANEQFF. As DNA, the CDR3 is TGCAGTGCAGCAGGACTCCACGGGCCCGCCAATGAGCAGTTCTTC.

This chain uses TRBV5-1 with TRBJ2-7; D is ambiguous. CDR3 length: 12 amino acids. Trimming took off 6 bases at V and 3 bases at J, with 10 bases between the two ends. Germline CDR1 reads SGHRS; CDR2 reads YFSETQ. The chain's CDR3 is CASNSADYEQYF. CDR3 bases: TGCGCCAGCAACTCCGCCGACTACGAGCAGTACTTC.

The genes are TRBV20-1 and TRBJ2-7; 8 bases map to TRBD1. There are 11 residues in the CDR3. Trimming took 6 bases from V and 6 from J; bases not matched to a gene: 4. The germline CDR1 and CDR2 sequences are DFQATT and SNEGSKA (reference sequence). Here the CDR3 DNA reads TGCAGTGCGCCCGACAGGGGCGAGCAGTACTTC. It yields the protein CSAPDRGEQYF.

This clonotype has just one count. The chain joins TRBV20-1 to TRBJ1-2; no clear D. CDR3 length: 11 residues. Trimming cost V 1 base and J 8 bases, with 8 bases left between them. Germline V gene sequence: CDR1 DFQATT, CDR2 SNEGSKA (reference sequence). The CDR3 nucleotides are TGCAGTGCTAGAGGGGGTCTCGGCTACACCTTC. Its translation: CSARGGLGYTF.

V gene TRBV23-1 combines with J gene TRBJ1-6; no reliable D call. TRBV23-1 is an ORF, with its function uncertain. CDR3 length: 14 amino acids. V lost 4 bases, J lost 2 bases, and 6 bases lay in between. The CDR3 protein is CASSRATYNSPLHF. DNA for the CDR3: TGCGCCAGCAGTCGAGCGACCTATAATTCACCCCTCCACTTT.

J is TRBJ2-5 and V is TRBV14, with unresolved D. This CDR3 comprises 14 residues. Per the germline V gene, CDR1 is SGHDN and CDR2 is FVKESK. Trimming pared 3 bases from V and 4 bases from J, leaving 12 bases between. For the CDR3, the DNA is TGTGCCAGCAGCCACATCGAACCCTCAGAGACCCAGTACTTC. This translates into CASSHIEPSETQYF.

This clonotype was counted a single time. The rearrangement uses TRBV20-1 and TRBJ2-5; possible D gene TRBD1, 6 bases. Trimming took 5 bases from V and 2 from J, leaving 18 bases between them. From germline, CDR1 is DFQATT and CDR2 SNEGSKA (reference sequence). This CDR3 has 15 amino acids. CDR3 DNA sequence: TGCAGTGCTGGGGTTTTAGGACAGTCTCAAGAGACCCAGTACTTC. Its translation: CSAGVLGQSQETQYF.

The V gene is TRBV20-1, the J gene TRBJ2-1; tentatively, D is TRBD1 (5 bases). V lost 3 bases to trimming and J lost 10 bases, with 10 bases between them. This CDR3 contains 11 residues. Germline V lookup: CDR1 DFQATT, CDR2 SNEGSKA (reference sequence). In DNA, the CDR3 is TGCAGTGCTAGTGGTGCAGGGGAGCAGTTCTTC. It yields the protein CSASGAGEQFF.